These 22 T cell receptor beta chains were all obtained from the same sample, sequenced in a study of T cells in Graves' hyperthyroidism and ophthalmopathy. TCR beta CDR3 sequences were amplified from RNA transcripts. During a first-round RT-PCR of the TCR CDR3, the HTBI primer set was used. TCRdb ran MiXCR on the multiplex PCR reads and lists one entry per CDR3 protein. The data show fewer than 550,000 distinct CDR3 sequences, with roughly 14% seen just once and around 7% held by the top ten. The material sequenced was blood. These receptors were taken from a woman under 30 with Graves' hyperthyroidism.

Points on this clonotype: A much larger clone sits a single nucleotide away, making a read error possible. The chain is built from TRBV12-3 or TRBV12-4 and TRBJ2-2; possible D gene TRBD2, 6 bases. The CDR3 has 14 residues. In DNA form, the CDR3 reads TGTGCCAGCAGTTTGACCTCGAACACCGGGGGGCTGTTTTTT. It codes for CASSLTSNTGGLFF.

V usage is TRBV4-1 and J usage is TRBJ2-7, with 8 bases that match TRBD2. CDR1 and CDR2 (germline): MGHRA, YSYEKL. This CDR3 contains 15 residues. J was trimmed by 1 base and V by 2 bases; bases with no gene match: 4. The CDR3 sequence: CASSQHTSGSYEQYF. The CDR3 DNA reads as TGCGCCAGCAGCCAACATACTAGCGGATCCTACGAGCAGTACTTC.

Ten or more counts support this clonotype. The chain has TRBV20-1 and TRBJ2-7, with TRBD1 as a possible D gene (6 bases). Germline V gene data show CDR1 as DFQATT and CDR2 as SNEGSKA (reference sequence). V was trimmed by 1 base and J by 6 bases, leaving 16 bases between them. The length of the CDR3 is 14 residues. The CDR3 DNA is TGCAGTGCTAGAGTGGCAGGGGAAATCCGCGAGCAGTACTTC. Translating it yields CSARVAGEIREQYF.

This clonotype showed up many times. V gene TRBV3-1 combines with J gene TRBJ1-2, with D maybe TRBD1 (5 bases). Trimming stripped 1 base from V and 8 bases from J, with 14 bases between. This CDR3 is 14 amino acids long. Germline values: CDR1 LGHDT, CDR2 YNNKEL (reference sequence). The CDR3, as DNA: TGTGCCAGCAGCCAAGTTAGTCAGGGAGTCGGCTACACCTTC. It specifies CASSQVSQGVGYTF. Full variable domain (missing parts from reference TRBV3-1 and TRBJ1-2): DTAVSQTPKYLVTQMGNDKSIKCEQNLGHDTMYWYKQDSKKFLKIMFSYNNKELIINETVPNRFSPKSPDKAHLNLHINSLELGDSAVYFCASSQVSQGVGYTFGSGTRLTVV.

This clonotype was picked up many times. The V gene is TRBV4-1, the J gene TRBJ2-7; 9 positions agree with TRBD2. Looked up from germline, CDR1 is MGHRA and CDR2 is YSYEKL. J was trimmed by 0 bases and V by 1 base; bases with no gene match: 13. The CDR3 has 19 residues. Here the CDR3 reads CASSQAPSGRLADSYEQYF. The CDR3 coding sequence is TGCGCCAGCAGCCAAGCCCCGAGCGGGAGACTAGCGGACTCCTACGAGCAGTACTTC.

The chain carries TRBV27 and TRBJ2-7; 10 nucleotides agree with TRBD1. This CDR3 is 17 amino acids long. Unmatched junction bases numbered 11, after V lost 6 bases and J lost 0 bases. Germline CDR1 MNHEY, CDR2 SMNVEV (reference sequence). DNA of the CDR3: TGTGCCAGCAGCCCCGAAGGGGGGACAGGGGACTCCTACGAGCAGTACTTC. This sequence encodes CASSPEGGTGDSYEQYF.

This clonotype was seen at least ten times. The chain links TRBV2 to TRBJ1-5; 12 bases are a match to TRBD1. After removal of 6 bases from V and 6 bases from J, the junction contained 6 bases not matched to a gene. The germline V gene has CDR1 SNHLY and CDR2 FYNNEI. The CDR3 totals 15 residues. The CDR3 reads CASSGTGGKGQPQHF. The CDR3 nucleotides read TGTGCCAGCAGCGGGACAGGGGGCAAGGGTCAGCCCCAGCATTTT. The variable domain in full, completed from reference TRBV2 and TRBJ1-5, reads EPEVTQTPSHQVTQMGQEVILRCVPISNHLYFYWYRQILGQKVEFLVSFYNNEISEKSEIFDDQFSVERPDGSNFTLKIRSTKLEDSAMYFCASSGTGGKGQPQHFGDGTRLSIL.

This clonotype was found many times. V and J are TRBV10-3 and TRBJ1-1; D perhaps matches TRBD1 (5 bases). The CDR3 consists of 13 residues. Germline values: CDR1 ENHRY, CDR2 SYGVKD. The V end lost 5 bases, the J end lost 5 bases, and 12 bases lay between the germline ends. CDR3 coding DNA: TGTGCCATCAGTTCAGGGTTGGGGACTGAAGCTTTCTTT. It encodes CAISSGLGTEAFF.

The chain couples TRBV19 to TRBJ1-4; D is possibly TRBD1 (6 bases). The CDR3 sequence is 14 residues long. V shed 5 bases and J shed 5 bases, with 12 bases lying between them. Germline V CDR1 and CDR2: LNHDA, SQIVND (reference sequence). This CDR3 reads CASSGRGTNEKLFF. DNA of the CDR3: TGTGCCAGTAGTGGGAGGGGGACGAATGAAAAACTGTTTTTT.

A word on this clonotype: A much larger clone is a single base away; this may be a read error. This chain's CDR3 is CASSIRLAGVGDTQYF. The CDR3 DNA is TGTGCCAGTAGTATAAGACTAGCGGGAGTGGGAGATACGCAGTATTTT. This rearrangement joins TRBV19 to TRBJ2-3; TRBD2 aligns across 12 bases. Per the germline V gene, CDR1 is LNHDA and CDR2 is SQIVND (reference sequence). Trimming cost V 2 bases and J 5 bases; bases outside gene matches: 5. CDR3 length: 16 amino acids.

This clonotype was seen many times. V is TRBV10-3 and J is TRBJ2-2; 7 nucleotides align to TRBD1. The CDR3 loop spans 16 amino acids. With 3 bases clipped from V and 0 bases from J, the junction kept 4 bases outside the gene matches. Germline V gene lookup returns CDR1 ENHRY and CDR2 SYGVKD. The CDR3 DNA reads as TGTGCCATCAGTGACGGACAGGCAACGAACACCGGGGAGCTGTTTTTT. Encoded protein: CAISDGQATNTGELFF.

This clonotype was seen at least ten times. This chain connects TRBV20-1 to TRBJ2-7, with D maybe TRBD1 (6 bases). CDR3 length: 13 residues. V was shortened by 6 bases and J by 9 bases, with 21 bases between the two germline ends. The V gene's germline CDR1 is DFQATT and CDR2 SNEGSKA (reference sequence). The CDR3, as DNA: TGCAGTGCCGCATCACCGGGGCTGACAGGGCAGTACTTC. Protein product: CSAASPGLTGQYF.

Ten or more counts support this clonotype. The chain has TRBV10-2 and TRBJ2-7; no definite D call. Trimming pared 7 bases from V and 5 bases from J, leaving 12 bases between. Germline V gene data show CDR1 as WSHSY and CDR2 as SAAADI. The CDR3 loop spans 12 amino acids. The CDR3 loop is CASTGRDNEQYF. CDR3 nucleotides: TGCGCCAGCACTGGCCGAGACAACGAGCAGTACTTC.

In this sample, this clonotype turned up a few times. The V and J genes are TRBV19 and TRBJ1-3; D gene unclear. V dropped 4 bases and J dropped 0 bases, with 4 bases sitting between them. The CDR3 spans 13 residues. CDR1 LNHDA and CDR2 SQIVND come from the germline V gene (reference sequence). The CDR3 DNA is TGTGCCAGTAGTACGGCCTCTGGAAACACCATATATTTT. This sequence encodes CASSTASGNTIYF.

This clonotype was detected ten times or more. The chain carries TRBV6-5 and TRBJ2-7; 7 nucleotides agree with TRBD2. V lost 0 bases, J lost 2 bases, and 4 bases stayed unmatched. The CDR3 has 15 residues. CDR1 is MNHEY, CDR2 SVGAGI, per germline. CDR3 nucleotide sequence: TGTGCCAGCAGTTACTCGGGAGGGTTAACCTACGAGCAGTACTTC. Translated: CASSYSGGLTYEQYF.

The chain uses TRBV6-2 or TRBV6-3 and TRBJ2-4; 8 positions match TRBD2. The germline V gene has CDR1 MNHEY and CDR2 SVGEGT. Germline trimming cut 4 bases from V and 0 bases from J; bases unmatched to any gene: 5. The CDR3 contains 16 residues. This CDR3 reads CASSFRGGVAKNIQYF. The CDR3 coding sequence is TGTGCCAGCAGTTTTCGGGGGGGCGTAGCCAAAAACATTCAGTACTTC.

As to this clonotype: This may be a read error, as it is one base from a much larger clone. The rearrangement links TRBV5-1 to TRBJ1-2, with 7 bases aligning to TRBD1. V was pared by 4 bases and J by 7 bases, with 10 bases of the junction left unmatched. Germline-derived CDR1 and CDR2 are SGHRS and YFSETQ. The CDR3 runs to 14 residues. DNA for the CDR3: TGCGCCAGCAGCCCCGGACAGGTTAAAGGTGGCTACACCTTC. Its translation is CASSPGQVKGGYTF. Full variable domain (remainder filled in from reference TRBV5-1 and TRBJ1-2): KAGVTQTPRYLIKTRGQQVTLSCSPISGHRSVSWYQQTPGQGLQFLFEYFSETQRNKGNFPGRFSGRQFSNSRSEMNVSTLELGDSALYLCASSPGQVKGGYTFGSGTRLTVV.

To note about this clonotype: A much bigger clone sits one base away, suggesting this may be a read error. The chain employs TRBV7-3 and TRBJ2-1, with TRBD1 identical over 8 bases. V was clipped by 5 bases and J by 9 bases; unmatched bases: 3. Germline values: CDR1 SGHTA, CDR2 FQGTGA. This CDR3 has 12 amino acids. DNA for the CDR3: TGTGCCAGCAGCCCTGGACAGGGTGAGCAGTTCTTC. Its translation is CASSPGQGEQFF.

This clonotype was seen a handful of times. With a much larger clone just one base away, this may be a read error. No conserved phenylalanine or tryptophan ends this CDR3, so it is likely a read error. The chain has TRBV2 and TRBJ2-7; 11 nucleotides match TRBD2. CDR3 length equals 15 residues. Trimming cost V 4 bases and J 3 bases; bases outside gene matches: 5. Germline-derived CDR1 and CDR2 are SNHLY and FYNNEI. The CDR3 region has the DNA TGTGCCAGCAGTGCGACTAGCGGGATACGCTACGAGCAGTACCTC. It codes for CASSATSGIRYEQYL.

This clonotype was observed many times. The rearrangement uses TRBV24-1 and TRBJ1-1; no definite D call. In germline, CDR1 is KGHDR, CDR2 SFDVKD. This CDR3 comprises 17 residues. V lost 6 bases, J lost 0 bases, and 19 bases lay in between. The CDR3: CATSSDTETPMNTEAFF. The CDR3 nucleotides are TGTGCCACCAGTTCAGACACCGAGACCCCCATGAACACTGAAGCTTTCTTT.

The V and J genes are TRBV20-1 and TRBJ2-5; no reliable D call. Germline V gene lookup returns CDR1 DFQATT and CDR2 SNEGSKA (reference sequence). Trimming shortened V by 0 bases and J by 0 bases, and 2 bases separated the two germline ends. This CDR3 is built from 12 residues. The CDR3, as DNA: TGCAGTGCTAGAGATAACCAAGAGACCCAGTACTTC. It is translated as CSARDNQETQYF.

Ten or more counts support this clonotype. The chain links TRBV28 to TRBJ2-1; D unresolved. CDR1 is MDHEN, CDR2 SYDVKM, per germline. V was trimmed by 4 bases and J by 9 bases, leaving 13 bases between them. CDR3 length: 13 amino acids. As DNA, the CDR3 is TGTGCCAGCAGTTCGCACGGGTGGGCTGAGCAGTTCTTC. Amino acids: CASSSHGWAEQFF.